The 22 T cell receptor beta chains below all came from one sample that was sequenced in a study of cytotoxic CD8 clonotypes in ibrutinib-treated CLL (dated by TCRdb to 2020 to 2023). This specimen's time point label, interpreted: roughly 12 months on ibrutinib. Libraries came from the immunoSEQ multiplex PCR assay. TCRdb mirrors the immuneACCESS table, restricted to in-frame sequences. Some clones are absent from its copies; in checked studies, under half trace to an unresolved V gene, and the reason for the others is unknown. The table for this sample lists 130,000 to 150,000 clones; 75% to 85% of them were counted only once. The ten largest clones capture around 13% of the sample. The specimen comprised PBMCs, sampled after 12 months of ibrutinib treatment. All receptors come from a human donor with chronic lymphocytic leukemia.

The rearrangement uses TRBV7-2 and TRBJ2-7, with 7 nucleotides matching TRBD1. This CDR3 is built from 13 residues. The germline gives CDR1 SGHTA, CDR2 FQGNSA. V was pared by 5 bases and J by 4 bases, with 5 bases of the junction left unmatched. The CDR3 DNA follows: TGTGCCAGCAGCAAAACAGGGGTATACGAGCAGTACTTC. It is translated as CASSKTGVYEQYF. Supplemented by reference TRBV7-2 and TRBJ2-7, the full variable domain reads GAGVSQSPSNKVTEKGKDVELRCDPISGHTALYWYRQSLGQGLEFLIYFQGNSAPDKSGLPSDRFSAERTGGSVSTLTIQRTQQEDSAVYLCASSKTGVYEQYFGPGTRLTVT.

V usage is TRBV14 and J usage is TRBJ2-3; D uncertain. This CDR3 is 16 amino acids long. The V end was cut by 4 bases, the J end by 1 base, with 15 bases between. Germline lookup yields CDR1 SGHDN and CDR2 FVKESK. The CDR3 sequence is CASSPAANLRTDTQYF. The CDR3 coding sequence is TGTGCCAGCAGCCCAGCCGCCAACCTACGCACAGATACGCAGTATTTT.

The J gene is TRBJ2-2, the V gene TRBV6-5; D gene uncertain. Trimming stripped 6 bases from V and 4 bases from J, with 6 bases between. CDR1 is MNHEY, CDR2 SVGAGI, per germline. The CDR3 consists of 12 residues. DNA for the CDR3: TGTGCCAGCAGCCGAGGCACCGGGGAGCTGTTTTTT. As protein: CASSRGTGELFF.

The V call is TRBV27, the J call TRBJ2-5, with 10 nucleotides matching TRBD1. CDR3 size: 14 residues. The trim removed 6 bases at V and 5 bases at J, leaving 6 bases unmatched. Per germline, CDR1 MNHEY and CDR2 SMNVEV (reference sequence). The CDR3 protein is CASRLTGGDETQYF. For the CDR3, the DNA is TGTGCCAGCAGACTGACAGGGGGCGATGAGACCCAGTACTTC.

There are a few counts of this clone. The CDR3 region is CASSLARDHGYTF. As DNA, the CDR3 is TGTGCCAGCAGCTTAGCCAGGGATCATGGCTACACCTTC. The chain uses TRBV11-2 and TRBJ1-2; D might be TRBD1 (5 bases). Germline V gene lookup returns CDR1 SGHAT and CDR2 FQNNGV. The CDR3 totals 13 residues. V lost 1 base and J lost 6, with 9 bases in between.

V usage is TRBV5-4 and J usage is TRBJ1-2; 7 nucleotides line up with TRBD1. Germline values: CDR1 SGHNT, CDR2 YYREEE (reference sequence). Losses at the gene ends were 4 bases for V and 5 bases for J; bases not matched to a gene: 5. The CDR3 has 13 amino acids. The DNA of the CDR3 is TGTGCCAGCAGCAGGGACAGTTTATATGGCTACACCTTC. Protein: CASSRDSLYGYTF.

This chain uses TRBV14 with TRBJ2-1; D is ambiguous. The V and J ends lost 6 bases and 5 bases respectively, with 11 bases between them. Germline lookup yields CDR1 SGHDN and CDR2 FVKESK. The CDR3 has 13 amino acids. CDR3 nucleotides: TGTGCCAGCAGTCCAGACAACCACAATGAGCAGTTCTTC. Its translation is CASSPDNHNEQFF.

This clone was detected a few times. The genes are TRBV6-5 and TRBJ2-1; no reliable D call. Trimming removed 2 bases from V and 5 bases from J, with 4 bases in between. The CDR3 runs 12 residues. CDR1 is MNHEY, CDR2 SVGAGI, per germline. In nucleotides, the CDR3 is TGTGCCAGCAGTTACGGGGACAATGAGCAGTTCTTC. It translates to CASSYGDNEQFF.

This clone came up a few times. The J gene is TRBJ2-7, the V gene TRBV4-1; D is possibly TRBD1 (5 bases). V dropped 1 base and J dropped 6 bases, with 13 bases sitting between them. This CDR3 is built from 14 residues. Germline-derived CDR1 and CDR2 are MGHRA and YSYEKL. The CDR3 nucleotides are TGCGCCAGCAGCCAAGTCTTTGCAGGGTCCGAGCAGTACTTC. Protein product: CASSQVFAGSEQYF.

In its sample, this clone was seen a few times. The chain carries TRBV5-6 and TRBJ2-7, with TRBD1 matching 11 bases. The CDR3 contains 18 residues. Losses at the gene ends were 0 bases for V and 3 bases for J; bases not matched to a gene: 11. Germline V gene lookup returns CDR1 SGHDT and CDR2 YYEEEE. The CDR3 DNA is TGTGCCAGCAGCTTGGGGCCGGGGACAGGGGGAGTGAGCTACGAGCAGTACTTC. Its translation: CASSLGPGTGGVSYEQYF.

This chain links TRBV4-2 with TRBJ1-1; TRBD1 is a possible D gene (6 bases). Germline V gene sequence: CDR1 LGHNA, CDR2 YNFKEQ. This CDR3 has 16 residues. V was trimmed by 0 bases and J by 1 base, leaving 12 bases between them. For the CDR3, the DNA is TGTGCCAGCAGCCAAGAACAGGGAATGGCGAACACTGAAGCTTTCTTT. Translation gives CASSQEQGMANTEAFF.

The V call is TRBV29-1, the J call TRBJ1-1, with 8 bases lining up with TRBD1. V dropped 5 bases and J dropped 5; count of bases not matched to a gene: 4. CDR3 length: 12 residues. CDR1 is SQVTM, CDR2 ANQGSEA, per germline. The chain's CDR3 is CSVTQGGTEAFF. CDR3 nucleotides: TGCAGCGTTACACAGGGGGGGACTGAAGCTTTCTTT.

The chain uses TRBV6-4 and TRBJ2-1, with 14 bases lining up with TRBD2. Trimming removed 6 bases from V and 8 bases from J; junction bases left unmatched: 12. The germline V gene has CDR1 MRHNA and CDR2 SNTAGT. CDR3 length: 17 residues. The CDR3 region is CASSVDGTSGSNYEQFF. The CDR3 bases are TGTGCCAGCAGCGTCGACGGGACTAGCGGGAGTAACTATGAGCAGTTCTTC.

The chain is built from TRBV14 and TRBJ1-1; tentatively, D is TRBD1 (6 bases). V was clipped by 4 bases and J by 12 bases, with 18 bases between them. From germline, CDR1 is SGHDN and CDR2 FVKESK. This CDR3 spans 13 amino acids. This CDR3 reads CASSLSGGTWTFF. CDR3 bases: TGTGCCAGCAGCCTTTCTGGGGGGACATGGACTTTCTTT.

The rearrangement joins TRBV4-1 to TRBJ2-2, with TRBD1 matching 9 bases. The length of the CDR3 is 16 residues. From germline, CDR1 is MGHRA and CDR2 YSYEKL. V dropped 5 bases and J dropped 2; count of bases not matched to a gene: 6. DNA of the CDR3: TGCGCCAGCAGCACATACAGGGGGCTCAACACCGGGGAGCTGTTTTTT. Its translation is CASSTYRGLNTGELFF.

V gene TRBV7-2 combines with J gene TRBJ2-1, with 9 bases lining up with TRBD2. The germline CDR1 and CDR2 sequences are SGHTA and FQGNSA. The junction had 9 bases not matched to a gene; V was cut back by 4 bases and J by 8 bases. The CDR3 is made up of 15 amino acids. The chain's CDR3 is CASSSAGSGSYEQFF. CDR3 nucleotide sequence: TGTGCCAGCAGCTCCGCGGGTAGCGGGAGCTATGAGCAGTTCTTC.

The chain has TRBV11-2 and TRBJ1-2; 8 bases are shared with TRBD1. The CDR3 totals 14 residues. The germline V gene has CDR1 SGHAT and CDR2 FQNNGV. The V gene end was trimmed by 5 bases and the J gene end by 2 bases; junction bases not matched to a gene: 4. This CDR3 reads CASSDRQGNYGYTF. As DNA, the CDR3 is TGTGCCAGCAGCGACCGACAGGGGAACTATGGCTACACCTTC.

The chain joins TRBV5-6 to TRBJ2-1, with 11 bases lining up with TRBD2. Per the germline V gene, CDR1 is SGHDT and CDR2 is YYEEEE. The CDR3 spans 16 residues. J gave up 2 bases and V 4 bases, and 5 bases lay outside the gene matches. CDR3: CASSPGLAGTYNEQFF. The CDR3 DNA reads as TGTGCCAGCAGCCCCGGACTAGCGGGTACCTACAATGAGCAGTTCTTC.

This chain uses TRBV2 with TRBJ2-3, with D tentatively TRBD2 (6 bases). Per the germline V gene, CDR1 is SNHLY and CDR2 is FYNNEI. Trimming cost V 3 bases and J 1 base, with 11 bases left between them. There are 15 residues in the CDR3. CDR3 sequence reads: CASSEQRVGTDTQYF. In DNA, the CDR3 is TGTGCCAGCAGTGAGCAGCGGGTAGGCACAGATACGCAGTATTTT.

This chain joins TRBV7-6 and TRBJ2-5; D uncertain. CDR1 and CDR2 (germline): SGHVS, FNYEAQ. CDR3 length: 12 amino acids. V was shortened by 1 base and J by 1 base, with 1 base between the two germline ends. In nucleotides, the CDR3 is TGTGCCAGCAGCTTAGTCCAAGAGACCCAGTACTTC. It encodes CASSLVQETQYF.

The chain employs TRBV6-5 and TRBJ1-5, with D hard to call. V was clipped by 6 bases and J by 9 bases, with 9 bases between them. The CDR3 runs 11 residues. From germline, CDR1 is MNHEY and CDR2 SVGAGI. As DNA, the CDR3 is TGTGCCAGCAGCCCCCCAGGGCCCCAGCATTTT. Its translation is CASSPPGPQHF.

This rearrangement joins TRBV5-1 to TRBJ2-2, with 7 bases identical to TRBD1. Germline CDR1 reads SGHRS; CDR2 reads YFSETQ. The J segment lost 1 base and the V segment lost 3 bases, leaving 6 bases of the junction unmatched. The CDR3 totals 16 residues. CDR3 amino acids: CASSSTGAMNTGELFF. As DNA, the CDR3 is TGCGCCAGCAGCTCAACAGGGGCCATGAACACCGGGGAGCTGTTTTTT.